One sample yielded the 15 T cell receptor beta chains listed below, sequenced in a study of blood T cell repertoires in COVID-19. Clones were sequenced by immunoSEQ multiplex PCR, and TCRdb holds only the in-frame ones, with some missing. The data contain over 70,000 clones, 70% to 90% of them singletons. The sequenced material came from peripheral blood. The receptors stem from a man aged 55 to 70 with COVID-19, enrolled during active disease.

This chain joins TRBV7-9 and TRBJ1-5; D might be TRBD1 (6 bases). Germline V lookup: CDR1 SEHNR, CDR2 FQNEAQ (reference sequence). The V gene lost 1 base and the J gene lost 7 bases, with 11 bases spanning the gap. The CDR3 sequence is 14 residues long. CDR3 loop: CASSLEGEGQPQHF. DNA for the CDR3: TGTGCCAGCAGCTTAGAGGGGGAAGGACAGCCCCAGCATTTT.

The V and J genes are TRBV5-6 and TRBJ1-6, with 8 bases identical to TRBD1. The V and J ends lost 0 bases and 7 bases, in that order; junction bases with no gene match: 9. CDR3 size: 17 residues. Germline-derived CDR1 and CDR2 are SGHDT and YYEEEE. The chain's CDR3 is CASSLAAGGNQNSPLHF. The DNA of the CDR3 is TGTGCCAGCAGCTTGGCGGCAGGGGGCAATCAGAATTCACCCCTCCACTTT.

V is TRBV5-1 and J is TRBJ2-7; 10 bases agree with TRBD1. Per the germline V gene, CDR1 is SGHRS and CDR2 is YFSETQ. V shed 6 bases and J 6 bases; nucleotides not matched to a gene: 12. The CDR3 length is 15 residues. The chain's CDR3 is CASKLSGQGFSEQYF. DNA for the CDR3: TGCGCCAGCAAGCTTTCGGGACAGGGGTTCTCCGAGCAGTACTTC.

The chain couples TRBV11-2 to TRBJ1-1; D remains ambiguous. CDR3 length: 15 residues. Germline lookup yields CDR1 SGHAT and CDR2 FQNNGV. Between the trimmed V and J ends, which lost 1 base and 0 bases, there was a span of 9 bases. The CDR3 loop is CASSLGGQMNTEAFF. CDR3 coding DNA: TGTGCCAGCAGCTTAGGAGGGCAGATGAACACTGAAGCTTTCTTT.

The chain links TRBV7-6 to TRBJ2-7; 7 nucleotides line up with TRBD1. Germline V gene data show CDR1 as SGHVS and CDR2 as FNYEAQ. This CDR3 is 15 amino acids long. Trimming took 2 bases from V and 5 from J; bases not matched to a gene: 9. The CDR3 sequence: CASSLSANRGHEQYF. CDR3 nucleotides: TGTGCCAGCAGCTTAAGCGCTAACAGGGGCCACGAGCAGTACTTC.

This clone occurred a few times. This sequence joins TRBV28 and TRBJ1-5; 8 nucleotides align to TRBD1. This CDR3 spans 15 amino acids. Germline-derived CDR1 and CDR2 are MDHEN and SYDVKM. After removal of 4 bases from V and 3 bases from J, the junction contained 5 bases not matched to a gene. The CDR3 nucleotides are TGTGCCAGCAGTTCTCAGGACAGGGACAATCAGCCCCAGCATTTT. Encoded protein: CASSSQDRDNQPQHF.

This clone occurred a few times. The chain joins TRBV5-6 to TRBJ2-1, with 7 bases identical to TRBD1. Germline assignment: CDR1 SGHDT and CDR2 YYEEEE. The trim removed 4 bases at V and 10 bases at J, leaving 8 bases unmatched. The length of the CDR3 is 13 residues. The CDR3 sequence is CASSSWTGREQFF. CDR3 sequence (DNA): TGTGCCAGCAGCAGCTGGACAGGACGAGAGCAGTTCTTC.

J is TRBJ1-2 and V is TRBV30, with 12 bases fitting TRBD1. Germline trimming cut 5 bases from V and 7 bases from J; bases unmatched to any gene: 20. This CDR3 is 18 amino acids long. Germline CDR1 is GTSNPN and CDR2 is SVGIG (reference sequence). The CDR3 nucleotides are TGTGCCTGGGATCCCCGGGACAGGGGGCGCGGGATCTATTCTGGCTACACCTTC. Protein sequence: CAWDPRDRGRGIYSGYTF.

This clone was detected only once. The chain joins TRBV5-1 to TRBJ2-5, with TRBD2 as a possible D gene (6 bases). Trimming took off 2 bases at V and 5 bases at J, with 22 bases between the two ends. Germline values: CDR1 SGHRS, CDR2 YFSETQ. CDR3 length: 17 residues. DNA of the CDR3: TGCGCCAGCAGCTTTTCGGTTAGCGGAACTGGTGGGGAGACCCAGTACTTC. This gives the protein CASSFSVSGTGGETQYF.

The rearrangement links TRBV10-3 to TRBJ1-3; maybe TRBD1 (5 bases). The CDR3 covers 16 residues. Germline V gene data show CDR1 as ENHRY and CDR2 as SYGVKD. With 4 bases removed from V and 0 bases from J, the gap between germline ends came to 13 bases. In nucleotides, the CDR3 is TGTGCCATCAGTGGACAGAAAAGTTTCTCTGGAAACACCATATATTTT. Translating gives CAISGQKSFSGNTIYF.

The V gene is TRBV4-2, the J gene TRBJ1-1; 9 bases match TRBD1. The trim removed 1 base at V and 4 bases at J, leaving 4 bases unmatched. The CDR3 runs 15 residues. Germline V lookup: CDR1 LGHNA, CDR2 YNFKEQ. CDR3 amino acids: CASSQGDREGTEAFF. For the CDR3, the DNA is TGTGCCAGCAGCCAAGGGGACAGGGAGGGCACTGAAGCTTTCTTT.

V gene TRBV7-9 combines with J gene TRBJ2-1; tentatively, D is TRBD2 (5 bases). CDR1 is SEHNR and CDR2 is FQNEAQ in the germline V gene (reference sequence). CDR3 length: 12 amino acids. The V gene lost 5 bases and the J gene lost 9 bases, with 11 bases spanning the gap. The CDR3 DNA is TGTGCCAGCAGCCAAAGAGGGTTTGAGCAGTTCTTC. It codes for CASSQRGFEQFF. Supplemented by reference TRBV7-9 and TRBJ2-1, the full variable domain reads DTGVSQNPRHKITKRGQNVTFRCDPISEHNRLYWYRQTLGQGPEFLTYFQNEAQLEKSRLLSDRFSAERPKGSFSTLEIQRTEQGDSAMYLCASSQRGFEQFFGPGTRLTVL.

This sequence joins TRBV7-6 and TRBJ1-1, with a weak D call TRBD1 (5 bases). Per germline, CDR1 SGHVS and CDR2 FNYEAQ. Trimming took off 5 bases at V and 4 bases at J, with 11 bases between the two ends. This CDR3 has 13 amino acids. The CDR3 spells CASSTGGGTEAFF. The CDR3 nucleotides are TGTGCCAGCAGCACGGGGGGGGGCACTGAAGCTTTCTTT.

The genes are TRBV7-3 and TRBJ1-1, with 8 bases aligning to TRBD1. The length of the CDR3 is 14 residues. After removal of 5 bases from V and 1 base from J, the junction contained 3 bases not matched to a gene. Germline CDR1 SGHTA, CDR2 FQGTGA. In DNA, the CDR3 is TGTGCCAGCAGCATCGACAGGGGGAACACTGAAGCTTTCTTT. Translated: CASSIDRGNTEAFF.

The J gene is TRBJ2-3, the V gene TRBV4-2; 15 nucleotides agree with TRBD2. Losses at the gene ends were 1 base for V and 0 bases for J; bases not matched to a gene: 8. This CDR3 contains 20 residues. Per the germline V gene, CDR1 is LGHNA and CDR2 is YNFKEQ. The DNA of the CDR3 is TGTGCCAGCAGCCAAGGCCCCGGGACTAGCGGGAGGTCTAGCACAGATACGCAGTATTTT. Encoded protein: CASSQGPGTSGRSSTDTQYF.